The entry below describes one T cell receptor beta chain. Under the authors' procedure: Reference gene primer amplification yielded estimated nucleated cell counts. Assay: immunoSEQ multiplex PCR; the TCRdb copy retains only in-frame clones and omits some. From that table come the V and J calls and clone size; the DNA was used to work out D and trimming. The sample has 75,000 to 95,000 clones, 85% to 95% seen once. The data were obtained in a study of blood T cell repertoires in COVID-19. Study-wide background: Whether acute or convalescent, the COVID-19 samples came from the United States, Italy and Spain. Nucleic acid was either cDNA or gDNA, and it came from T cells, B-cell-depleted T cells, or PBMCs.

This CDR3 has 13 amino acids. Trimming removed 8 bases from V and 0 bases from J, with 11 bases in between. In germline, CDR1 is MNHEY, CDR2 SVGAGI. This TCR came from a man aged 55 to 70 with acute or convalescent COVID-19. V usage is TRBV6-5 and J usage is TRBJ2-7; D call uncertain. Sequencing input: peripheral blood. CDR3 bases: TGTGCCAGCGGGCCGAGCTTCTCCTACGAGCAGTACTTC. The encoded protein is CASGPSFSYEQYF.